This is a list of T cell receptor beta chains from one sample in a study of blood T cell repertoires in COVID-19. TCRdb's table, derived via immunoSEQ multiplex PCR, lists solely in-frame clones and lacks some. The data hold around 190,000 clones, with about 80% observed a single time. The sequenced sample was peripheral blood. The receptors shown here come from a woman aged 50 to 65 with active or convalescent COVID-19. The CDR3 runs from the conserved cysteine through the conserved F or W. A D gene is named only where the DNA matches it firmly. Where a row states a size, it is once, few, many or the class of an expanded clone; other rows omit it.

>TRBJ2-1|TRBV28|TRBD2|NA
TGTGCCAGCAAGGCCGGTAGCGGGAGTCGGAATGAGCAGTTCTTC
CASKAGSGSRNEQFF
>TRBJ2-6|TRBV29-1|NA|NA
TGCAGCGTCGCGGACACCGCCGCTGGGGCCAACGTCCTGACTTTC
CSVADTAAGANVLTF
>TRBJ2-4|TRBV3-1/TRBV3-2|NA|NA
TGTGCCAGCAGCCAAGGTGGGTGGGAGCTAGCCAAAAACATTCAGTACTTC
CASSQGGWELAKNIQYF
>TRBJ1-4|TRBV12-5|NA|NA
TGTCGGGGGGTAGGGCGTTGGAAGGAAAAACTGTTTTTT
CRGVGRWKEKLFF
>TRBJ2-3|TRBV7-2|TRBD2|NA
TGTGCCAGCAGCGTCACTAGCGGGGATACGCAGTATTTT
CASSVTSGDTQYF
>TRBJ1-2|TRBV21-1|NA|few
TGTGCCAGCAGCAAAACCCCGACAGAGAACTATGGCTACACCTTC
CASSKTPTENYGYTF
>TRBJ1-1|TRBV29-1|NA|NA
TGCAGCGTAAGTTCAGGGGACACTGAAGCTTTCTTT
CSVSSGDTEAFF
>TRBJ1-5|TRBV28|TRBD1|NA
TGTGCCAGCAGTTCAGGGGGCGCGAGCAATCAGCCCCAGCATTTT
CASSSGGASNQPQHF
>TRBJ2-7|TRBV12-2|NA|NA
TGTGCAAGTCGCCGAGACAGGGGCGAGCAGTACTTC
CASRRDRGEQYF
>TRBJ1-2|TRBV6-5|NA|NA
TGTGCCAGCAGTCCTGGGACTTTCGATGGCTACACCTTC
CASSPGTFDGYTF
>TRBJ2-2|TRBV5-1|TRBD2|NA
TGCGCCAGCAGCCCGCGGGGGGGTAACACCGGGGAGCTGTTTTTT
CASSPRGGNTGELFF
>TRBJ2-1|TRBV12-3/TRBV12-4|NA|NA
TGTGCCAGCAGTTTACTCTCCGGCAATGAGCAGTTCTTC
CASSLLSGNEQFF
>TRBJ1-5|TRBV19|TRBD1|NA
TGTGCCAGTAGTATGAGGGGGCGGGATCAGCCCCAGCATTTT
CASSMRGRDQPQHF
>TRBJ2-1|TRBV2|TRBD2|NA
TGTGCCAGCACTTGGTCCGGGACTAGCGGGAGTGAGCAGTTCTTC
CASTWSGTSGSEQFF
>TRBJ1-6|TRBV6-5|TRBD1|NA
TGTGCCAGCAGGCCGGACAGGGGAGGGAATTCACCCCTCCACTTT
CASRPDRGGNSPLHF
>TRBJ1-2|TRBV18|NA|few
TGTGCCAGCTCACCAGAGGGGGTAGTCGGCTACACCTTC
CASSPEGVVGYTF
>TRBJ1-6|TRBV13|NA|NA
TGTGCCAGCAGCTTAAAACAGGGTTATAATTCACCCCTCCACTTT
CASSLKQGYNSPLHF
>TRBJ2-1|TRBV6-2/TRBV6-3|TRBD2|NA
TGTGCCAGCAGCAGACTAGCGGGAGGTCCAGAGGATGAGCAGTTCTTC
CASSRLAGGPEDEQFF
>TRBJ2-1|TRBV4-3|TRBD2|NA
TGCGCCAGCAGCCAAGACCTGGGACTAGCGGGTACGAATGAGCAGTTCTTC
CASSQDLGLAGTNEQFF
>TRBJ2-1|TRBV6-2/TRBV6-3|TRBD2|NA
TGTGCCAGCAGTTTCAGACTAGCGGGGGGAGGGAATGAGCAGTTCTTC
CASSFRLAGGGNEQFF
>TRBJ1-1|TRBV5-6|NA|NA
TGTGCCAGCAGCTTGGTGGGGGGGCCCACTGAAGCTTTCTTT
CASSLVGGPTEAFF
>TRBJ1-3|TRBV13|NA|few
TGTGCCAGCAGCATTAGAAACACCATATATTTT
CASSIRNTIYF
>TRBJ1-2|TRBV30|TRBD1|NA
TGTGCCTGGAACTTTGCAGGGGGGAGTGGCTACACCTTC
CAWNFAGGSGYTF
>TRBJ2-1|TRBV2|TRBD1|few
TGTGCCAGCCTCGACAGGGGGTCCTACAATGAGCAGTTCTTC
CASLDRGSYNEQFF
>TRBJ1-4|TRBV4-2|NA|NA
TGTGCCAGCAGCCAGGAGACAGGTGGTGATGAAAAACTGTTTTTT
CASSQETGGDEKLFF
>TRBJ2-7|TRBV7-2|NA|NA
TGTGCCAGCAGCTTAGGATTGGGGCCTGGCGAGCAGTACTTC
CASSLGLGPGEQYF
>TRBJ2-5|TRBV30|TRBD1|once
TGTGCCTCGGACAGGGGAGGAGAGACCCAGTACTTC
CASDRGGETQYF
>TRBJ1-1|TRBV6-5|NA|NA
TGTGCCAGCAGTTACTGGGGCAGAGAAGCTTTCTTT
CASSYWGREAFF
>TRBJ1-1|TRBV30|NA|few
TGTGCCTGGAGGAAGACTGCCACCCTCGAAGCTTTCTTT
CAWRKTATLEAFF
>TRBJ2-5|TRBV7-7|TRBD2|NA
TGTGCTAGCAGCTACGCGGGGGGATCACAAGAGACCCAGTACTTC
CASSYAGGSQETQYF
>TRBJ1-2|TRBV2|TRBD1|NA
TGTGCCAGCACGGCAGGGGGTAACTATGGCTACACCTTC
CASTAGGNYGYTF
>TRBJ1-1|TRBV7-2|NA|few
TGTGCCAGCAGCTTAAGTGGGCAGGGTGTCACTGAAGCTTTCTTT
CASSLSGQGVTEAFF
>TRBJ2-5|TRBV5-1|NA|NA
TGCGCCAGCAGCTTCCGGGTTCAAGAGACCCAGTACTTC
CASSFRVQETQYF
>TRBJ1-2|TRBV5-1|NA|NA
TGCGCCAGCAGCTTGGCGTATCAGGTGAACTATGGCTACACCTTC
CASSLAYQVNYGYTF
>TRBJ1-3|TRBV3-1/TRBV3-2|TRBD1|NA
TGTGCCAGCAGCCAAGATAACGGACAGGGGGCAAGTGGAAACACCATATATTTT
CASSQDNGQGASGNTIYF
>TRBJ1-2|TRBV19|TRBD1|NA
TGTGCCAGTCTAGACAGGGTTGGGAACTATGGCTACACCTTC
CASLDRVGNYGYTF
>TRBJ2-7|TRBV19|TRBD2|NA
TGTGCCAGTAGAGACACGGGAGGGTTTGGGTACGAGCAGTACTTC
CASRDTGGFGYEQYF
>TRBJ1-6|TRBV7-2|NA|NA
TGTGCCAGCAGCTTAGTACGGAGCTCCTATAATTCACCCCTCCACTTT
CASSLVRSSYNSPLHF
>TRBJ2-1|TRBV6-1|TRBD1|NA
TGTGCCAGCAGTGAATGGGACAGGGCATACAATGAGCAGTTCTTC
CASSEWDRAYNEQFF
>TRBJ2-6|TRBV18|NA|NA
TGTGCCAGCTCAAGCAGACAGATTCTCCTTTCAGGGGCCAACGTCCTGACTTTC
CASSSRQILLSGANVLTF
>TRBJ2-7|TRBV11-2|TRBD2|NA
TGTGCCAGCACCCACAGGCTAGCGGGAGGACTGAGCTCCTACGAGCAGTACTTC
CASTHRLAGGLSSYEQYF
>TRBJ1-3|TRBV30|NA|NA
TGTGCCTGGCCCTCGGGGACTGGAAACACCATATATTTT
CAWPSGTGNTIYF
>TRBJ2-5|TRBV20-1|TRBD2|NA
TGCAGTGCTAGTCCCCCCGGGGGGGCGTTAAAAGAGACCCAGTACTTC
CSASPPGGALKETQYF
>TRBJ2-6|TRBV21-1|NA|NA
TGTGCCAGCAGCAAAGATCGTAAGCTGGACTGCCGCCCCTCTGGGGCCAACGTCCTGACTTTC
CASSKDRKLDCRPSGANVLTF
>TRBJ1-1|TRBV18|TRBD1|NA
TGTGCCAGCTCAGCTCTCGGGGGGACAGGGGCGTCACACACTGAAGCTTTCTTT
CASSALGGTGASHTEAFF
>TRBJ2-7|TRBV4-3|NA|once
TGCGCCAGCAGCCAGTCTAGCTACTCCTACGAGCAGTACTTC
CASSQSSYSYEQYF
>TRBJ1-1|TRBV6-4|TRBD1|NA
TGTGCCAGCAGTCTGGGACAGCCTGAAGCTTTCTTT
CASSLGQPEAFF
>TRBJ1-2|TRBV30|TRBD1|NA
TGTGCCTGGAGGGGACAGGGGGCATTTGGCTACACCTTC
CAWRGQGAFGYTF
>TRBJ1-5|TRBV23-1|TRBD1|NA
TGCGCCAGCAGTCCTGTTACAGGGGGTGGGCAGCCCCAGCATTTT
CASSPVTGGGQPQHF
>TRBJ2-3|TRBV28|NA|NA
TGTGCCAGCATGGGAGGGGGGCGCATGAATGGAGATACGCAGTATTTT
CASMGGGRMNGDTQYF